This T cell receptor (beta chain) was identified in a study of blood T cell repertoires in COVID-19. Study context: T cells, B-cell-depleted T cells, or PBMCs provided the cDNA or gDNA that served as material.

Some clones are missing from TCRdb's copy, which holds only in-frame ones; the method was immunoSEQ multiplex PCR. The table lists hundreds of thousands of clones, roughly 89% of them singletons, with about 9.4% in the top ten. V dropped 1 base and J dropped 6 bases, with 9 bases sitting between them. Per germline, CDR1 MGHRA and CDR2 YSYEKL. The CDR3 has 14 amino acids. Enrollees, about 18 to 95 years old, lived in 24 US areas. Donors of Cohort 3 who recovered were those that had two negative PCRs, clearance, or symptom resolution. The chain has TRBV4-1 and TRBJ2-2; D ambiguous. This sequence originates from a woman under 40 who had recovered from COVID-19. The sequencing sample was made of PBMCs or T cells enriched from blood (not recorded which). CDR3 nucleotide sequence: TGCGCCAGCAGCCAAGTGTCGGGTTCCGGGGAGCTGTTTTTT. Translation gives CASSQVSGSGELFF.